This T cell receptor beta chain was identified in a study of neurological immune-mediated disorders. TCRdb redid the calling of the 5' RACE reads with MiXCR, one entry per CDR3 protein. Here the sample spans more than 70,000 distinct CDR3 sequences, more than 8.5% being singletons. Described time point: longitudinal time-point 1 (baseline). This clonotype showed up many times. CDR3 length: 15 amino acids. This TCR came from a man under 40 in good health. Input material: PBMCs. The rearrangement uses TRBV21-1 and TRBJ1-3. TRBV21-1 is tagged as a pseudogene. The CDR3 sequence is CASSKWSGSGNTIYF. DNA for the CDR3: TGTGCCAGCAGCAAATGGTCAGGCTCTGGAAACACCATATATTTT.